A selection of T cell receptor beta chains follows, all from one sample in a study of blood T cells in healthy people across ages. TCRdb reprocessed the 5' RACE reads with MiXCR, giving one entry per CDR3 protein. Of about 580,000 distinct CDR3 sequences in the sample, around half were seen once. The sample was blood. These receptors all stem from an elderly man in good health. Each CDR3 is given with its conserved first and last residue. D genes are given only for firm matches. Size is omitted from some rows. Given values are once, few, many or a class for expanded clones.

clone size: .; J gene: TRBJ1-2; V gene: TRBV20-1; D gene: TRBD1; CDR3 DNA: TGCAGTGCTAGGGTTGGACAGGGAAACTATGGCTACACCTTC; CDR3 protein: CSARVGQGNYGYTF
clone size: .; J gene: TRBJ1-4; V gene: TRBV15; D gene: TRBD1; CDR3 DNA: TGTGCCACCAGCAGCGATACAGGGGGCGTAGAGGAAAAACTGTTTTTT; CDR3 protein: CATSSDTGGVEEKLFF
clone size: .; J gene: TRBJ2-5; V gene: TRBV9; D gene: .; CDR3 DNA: TGTGCCAGCAGCGTAGGGTACCAAGAGACCCAGTACTTC; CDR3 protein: CASSVGYQETQYF
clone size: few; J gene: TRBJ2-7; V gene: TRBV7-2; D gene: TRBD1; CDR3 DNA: TGTGCCAGCAGCCCGACAGGGCGCGAGCAGTACTTC; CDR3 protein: CASSPTGREQYF
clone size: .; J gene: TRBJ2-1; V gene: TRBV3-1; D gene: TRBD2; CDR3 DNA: TGTGCCAGCAGCCCCCGGACTAGCGGGATGTCCGTGCAGTTCTTC; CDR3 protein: CASSPRTSGMSVQFF
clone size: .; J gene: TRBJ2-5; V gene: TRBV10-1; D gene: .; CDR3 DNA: TGCGCCAGCAGTGAGTCCCCGGGACAGACCCAGTACTTC; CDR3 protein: CASSESPGQTQYF
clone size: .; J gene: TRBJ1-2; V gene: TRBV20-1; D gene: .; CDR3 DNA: TGCAGTGCTAGGGGAGAGGTTAACTATGGCTACACCTTC; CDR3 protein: CSARGEVNYGYTF
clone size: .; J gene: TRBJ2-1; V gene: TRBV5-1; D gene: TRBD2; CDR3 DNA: TGCGCCAGCAGTTGGGGGGGCAATGAGCAGTTCTTC; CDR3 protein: CASSWGGNEQFF
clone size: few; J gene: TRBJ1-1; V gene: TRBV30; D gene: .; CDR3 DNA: TGTGCCTGGACACCCTCGGGGTTTACTGAAGCTTTCTTT; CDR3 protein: CAWTPSGFTEAFF
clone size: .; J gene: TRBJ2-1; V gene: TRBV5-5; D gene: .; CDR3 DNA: TGTGCCAGCATCCACCCTACGAGCTCCTACAATGAGCAGTTCTTC; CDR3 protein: CASIHPTSSYNEQFF
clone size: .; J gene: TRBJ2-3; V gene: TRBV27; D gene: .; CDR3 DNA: TGTGCCAGCGAATCCACAGATACGCAGTATTTT; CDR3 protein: CASESTDTQYF
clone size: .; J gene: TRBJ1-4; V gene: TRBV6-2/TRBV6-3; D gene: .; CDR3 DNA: TGTGCCAGCAGCCGCGGGACGGCTGAGAATGAAAAACTGTTTTTT; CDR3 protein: CASSRGTAENEKLFF
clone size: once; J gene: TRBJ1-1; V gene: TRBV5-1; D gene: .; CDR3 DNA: TGCGCCAGCAGCTTTGATCGGGGGGCGAGGACTGAAGCTTTCTTT; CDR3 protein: CASSFDRGARTEAFF
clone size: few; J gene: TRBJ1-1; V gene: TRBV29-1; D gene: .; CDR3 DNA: TGCAGCGCCGCGGTAGGGCCCGGGCGCACTGAAGCTTTCTTT; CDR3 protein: CSAAVGPGRTEAFF
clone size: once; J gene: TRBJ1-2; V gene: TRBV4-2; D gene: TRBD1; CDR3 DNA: TGTGCCAGCAGCCAAGCGGGGACAGTGCGAGGCTATGACTACACCTTC; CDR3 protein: CASSQAGTVRGYDYTF
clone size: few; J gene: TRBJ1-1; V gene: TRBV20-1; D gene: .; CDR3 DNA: TGCAGTGCTAGACGAGGGAACACTGAAGCTTTCTTT; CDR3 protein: CSARRGNTEAFF
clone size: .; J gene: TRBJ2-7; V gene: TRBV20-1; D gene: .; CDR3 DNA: TGCAGTGTTAAGACAGGTTACTACGAGCAGTACTTC; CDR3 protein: CSVKTGYYEQYF
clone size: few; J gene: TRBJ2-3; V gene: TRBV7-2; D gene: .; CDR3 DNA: TGTGCCAGCAGCTTATATCTGGGCTCAACAGATACGCAGTATTTT; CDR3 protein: CASSLYLGSTDTQYF
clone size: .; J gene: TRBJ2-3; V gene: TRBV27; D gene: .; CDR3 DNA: TGTGCCAGCCGAATTATCGGGGGGCCTCCCACAGATACGCAGTATTTT; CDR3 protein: CASRIIGGPPTDTQYF
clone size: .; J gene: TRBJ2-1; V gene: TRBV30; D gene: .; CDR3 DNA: TGTGCCTGGGGGGTCTCCTACAATGAGCAGTTCTTC; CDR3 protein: CAWGVSYNEQFF
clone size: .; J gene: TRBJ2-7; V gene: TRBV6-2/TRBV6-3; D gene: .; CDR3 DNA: TGTGCCAGTCGACGGGACTTCTCCTACAATGAGCAGTACTTC; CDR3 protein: CASRRDFSYNEQYF
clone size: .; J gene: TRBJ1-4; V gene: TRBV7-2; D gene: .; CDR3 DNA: TGTGCCAGCAGCGGTGACAGGTTTAATGAAAAACTGTTTTTT; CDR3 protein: CASSGDRFNEKLFF
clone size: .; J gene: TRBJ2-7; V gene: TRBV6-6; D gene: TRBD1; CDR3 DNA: TGTGCCAGCAGTCACTACGGACAGGACTACGAGCAGTACTTC; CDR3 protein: CASSHYGQDYEQYF
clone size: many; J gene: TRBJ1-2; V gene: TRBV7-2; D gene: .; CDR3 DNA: TGTGCCAGCAGCTTAGTGGGACACTACGCTAACTATGGCTACACCTTC; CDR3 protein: CASSLVGHYANYGYTF
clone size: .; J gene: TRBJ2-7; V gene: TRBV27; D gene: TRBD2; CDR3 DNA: TGTGCCAGCAGTGACCAGACTAGCGGGAATTACGAGCAGTACTTC; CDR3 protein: CASSDQTSGNYEQYF
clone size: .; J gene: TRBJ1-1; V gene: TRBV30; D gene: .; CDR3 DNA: TGTGCCTGGAGTTCGGCCGGGGTGGGAGAGACTGAAGCTTTCTTT; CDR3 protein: CAWSSAGVGETEAFF
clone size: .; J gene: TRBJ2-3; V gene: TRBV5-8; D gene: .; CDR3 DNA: TGTGCCAGCAGCTTAGGCGGGAGGATGACAGGGACAGATACGCAGTATTTT; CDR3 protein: CASSLGGRMTGTDTQYF
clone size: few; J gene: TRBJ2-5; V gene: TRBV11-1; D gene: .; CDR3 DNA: TGTGCCAGCAGCGGATCGGTTGGGAGGCAAGAGACCCAGTACTTC; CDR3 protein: CASSGSVGRQETQYF
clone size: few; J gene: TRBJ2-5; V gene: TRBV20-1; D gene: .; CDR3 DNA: TGCAGTGGGCTGAGTCGGGAGACCCAGTACTTC; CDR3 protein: CSGLSRETQYF
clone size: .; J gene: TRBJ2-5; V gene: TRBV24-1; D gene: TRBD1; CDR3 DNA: TGTGCCACCAGTGACCCGACAGGGTCCGGGGAGACCCAGTACTTC; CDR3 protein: CATSDPTGSGETQYF
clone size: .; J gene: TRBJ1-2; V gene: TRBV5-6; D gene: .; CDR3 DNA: TGTGCCAGCAGCTTGTCGGGGCCTAACTATGGCTACACCTTC; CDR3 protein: CASSLSGPNYGYTF
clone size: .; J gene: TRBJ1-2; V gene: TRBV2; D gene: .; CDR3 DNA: TGTGCCAGCAGTGGTATAAGGGACCGACGCTATGGCTACACCTTC; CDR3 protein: CASSGIRDRRYGYTF
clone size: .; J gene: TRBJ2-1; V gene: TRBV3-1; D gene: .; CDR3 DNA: TGTGCCAGCAGCCAACGAAAAGGCGGGCAGAGCTCCTACAATGAGCAGTTCTTC; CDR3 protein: CASSQRKGGQSSYNEQFF
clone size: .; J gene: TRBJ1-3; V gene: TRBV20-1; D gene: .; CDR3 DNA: TGCAGTGCTAGAGATCTGAGACAGGGAAACACCATATATTTT; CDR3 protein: CSARDLRQGNTIYF
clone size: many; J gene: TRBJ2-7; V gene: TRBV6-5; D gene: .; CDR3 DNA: TGTGCCAGCAGTTACTCGAGTATGGCAGGGACCATAGCCTACGAGCAGTACTTC; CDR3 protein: CASSYSSMAGTIAYEQYF
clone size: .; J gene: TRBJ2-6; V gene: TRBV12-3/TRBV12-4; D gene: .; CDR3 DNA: TGTGCCAGCAGTCCCCAGCGGCCCGGCTCTGGGGCCAACGTCCTGACTTTC; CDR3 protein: CASSPQRPGSGANVLTF
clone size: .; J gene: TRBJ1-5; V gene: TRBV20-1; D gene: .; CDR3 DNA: TGCAGTGCTAGAGATCCCCGGCGGGATCAGCCCCAGCATTTT; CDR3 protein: CSARDPRRDQPQHF
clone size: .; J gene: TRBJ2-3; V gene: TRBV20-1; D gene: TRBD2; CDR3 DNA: TGCAGTGCTAGAGGCCCTAGCGGGTATACAGATACGCAGTATTTT; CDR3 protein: CSARGPSGYTDTQYF
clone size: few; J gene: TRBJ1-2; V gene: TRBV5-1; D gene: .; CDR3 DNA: TGCGCCAGCAGCTTGGAGCCAGGGGCCTATGGCTACACCTTC; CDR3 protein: CASSLEPGAYGYTF
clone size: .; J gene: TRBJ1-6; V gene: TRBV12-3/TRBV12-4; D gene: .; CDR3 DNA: TGTGCCAGCAGTTTGAGGGGGTTAGGTTCACCCCTCCACTTT; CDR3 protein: CASSLRGLGSPLHF
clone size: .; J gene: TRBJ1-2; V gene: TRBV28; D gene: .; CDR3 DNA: TGTGCCAGCAGTTTAGTCGCGAATGGCTACACCTTC; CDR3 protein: CASSLVANGYTF
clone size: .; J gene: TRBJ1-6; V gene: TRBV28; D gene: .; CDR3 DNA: TGTGCCAGCAGTTTATGGAGAGTAGTAGGTTCACCCCTCCACTTT; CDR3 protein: CASSLWRVVGSPLHF
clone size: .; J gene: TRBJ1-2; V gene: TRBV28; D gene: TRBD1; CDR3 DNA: TGTGCCAGCACCTGGACAGGGTCCAATGGCTACACCTTC; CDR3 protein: CASTWTGSNGYTF
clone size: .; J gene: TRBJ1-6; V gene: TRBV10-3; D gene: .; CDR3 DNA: TGTGCCATCAGGGGGAGCTCCTATAATTCACCCCTCCACTTT; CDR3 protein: CAIRGSSYNSPLHF
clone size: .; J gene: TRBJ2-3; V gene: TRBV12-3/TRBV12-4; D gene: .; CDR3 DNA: TGTGCCAGCAGTGACGGGACGGCGAGCACAGATACGCAGTATTTT; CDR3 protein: CASSDGTASTDTQYF
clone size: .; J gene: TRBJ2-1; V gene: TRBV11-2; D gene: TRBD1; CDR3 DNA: TGTGCCAGCGACCCAGGGGGATATGAGCAGTTCTTC; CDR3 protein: CASDPGGYEQFF
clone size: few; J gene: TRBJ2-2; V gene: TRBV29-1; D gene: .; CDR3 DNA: TGCAGCGTATTAGGACCCGGGGGCGGGGAGCTGTTTTTT; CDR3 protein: CSVLGPGGGELFF
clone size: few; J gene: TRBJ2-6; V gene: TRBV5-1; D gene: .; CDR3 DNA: TGCGCCAGCAGGGATAGGAGCTCTGGGGCCAACGTCCTGACTTTC; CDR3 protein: CASRDRSSGANVLTF
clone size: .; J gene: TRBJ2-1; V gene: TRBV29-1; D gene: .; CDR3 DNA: TGCAGCGACCGGCCCTACAATGAGCAGTTCTTC; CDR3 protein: CSDRPYNEQFF
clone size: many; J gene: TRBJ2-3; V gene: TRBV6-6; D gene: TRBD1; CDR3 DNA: TGTGCCAGCACCGACAGGGCAGATACGCAGTATTTT; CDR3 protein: CASTDRADTQYF
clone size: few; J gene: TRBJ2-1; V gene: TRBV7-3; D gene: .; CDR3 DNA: TGTGCCAGCAGCCCCAAACAGGGCCTGAGCTCCTACAATGAGCAGTTCTTC; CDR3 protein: CASSPKQGLSSYNEQFF